In terms of frequency, the clone carrying this T cell receptor beta chain is medium-sized. The sample belongs to a study of diagnostic markers for celiac disease. Using the reads, TCRdb records one entry per CDR3 protein without DNA. The ten top clones account for 5.5% to 7.5%, within a sample of about 5,600 distinct CDR3 sequences. Germline CDR1 MNHEY, CDR2 SVGAGI. The CDR3 is 13 amino acids. The chain links TRBV6-5 to TRBJ1-1; there is no DNA to check the TCRdb D call of TRBD1. The receptor was isolated from a human donor. This table probably holds off-target reads from a library built for another chain. Sequencing was done on a sample of either unsorted cells or a sorted T cell fraction (not recorded which). This CDR3 is CASSPFGGTEAFF.